One and the same sample provided the 23 T cell receptor beta chains below, sequenced in a study of cytomegalovirus exposure and HLA in healthy donors (dated 2017 in TCRdb). Library prep was done by the immunoSEQ multiplex PCR assay. TCRdb retrieved this table from immuneACCESS and kept in-frame rearrangements only. Not all clones are present; in checked studies, unresolved V genes account for under half, and no reason is known for the remainder. The sample includes under 200,000 clones, with around 96% observed a single time. The ten largest clones represent roughly 0.83% of the sample. Sequenced sample: PBMCs. The receptor source for this set is a woman younger than 35 in good health and CMV-seronegative.

The chain joins TRBV7-2 to TRBJ1-1; D gene uncertain. This CDR3 region has 13 residues. V was shortened by 4 bases and J by 7 bases, with 13 bases between the two germline ends. Germline-derived CDR1 and CDR2 are SGHTA and FQGNSA. The CDR3 loop reads CASSSSLRVEAFF. The CDR3 DNA follows: TGTGCCAGCAGCTCGTCTTTGAGAGTTGAAGCTTTCTTT. Using reference TRBV7-2 and TRBJ1-1 for the parts outside the CDR3, the full variable domain is GAGVSQSPSNKVTEKGKDVELRCDPISGHTALYWYRQSLGQGLEFLIYFQGNSAPDKSGLPSDRFSAERTGGSVSTLTIQRTQQEDSAVYLCASSSSLRVEAFFGQGTRLTVV.

The genes are TRBV19 and TRBJ2-7; 9 bases map to TRBD1. Germline V gives CDR1 LNHDA, CDR2 SQIVND (reference sequence). The CDR3 is made up of 17 amino acids. V lost 6 bases and J lost 0; bases outside the gene matches: 12. The DNA of the CDR3 is TGTGCCAGTAGCAATTCCCTCGGACAGGGGTCCTCCTACGAGCAGTACTTC. It codes for CASSNSLGQGSSYEQYF.

This chain links TRBV7-9 with TRBJ2-7, with 12 bases matching TRBD2. The V and J ends lost 3 bases and 9 bases, in that order; junction bases with no gene match: 9. Germline lookup yields CDR1 SEHNR and CDR2 FQNEAQ (reference sequence). This CDR3 contains 15 residues. CDR3 protein: CASSFSLGLAGMQYF. In DNA form, the CDR3 reads TGTGCCAGCAGCTTTTCCTTAGGACTAGCGGGGATGCAGTACTTC.

The chain employs TRBV29-1 and TRBJ2-7; D may be TRBD2 (6 bases). Germline V gene data show CDR1 as SQVTM and CDR2 as ANQGSEA. The CDR3 extends over 14 amino acids. V lost 7 bases to trimming and J lost 7 bases, with 23 bases between them. CDR3 amino acids: CSGGIGTSGGEQYF. The CDR3 DNA sequence: TGCAGCGGGGGTATCGGGACCTCTGGGGGGGAGCAGTACTTC.

The rearrangement links TRBV11-2 to TRBJ2-7; TRBD2 matches at 10 bases. Germline V CDR1 and CDR2: SGHAT, FQNNGV. This CDR3 is built from 14 residues. The junction had 4 bases not matched to a gene; V was cut back by 4 bases and J by 4 bases. The CDR3 spells CASSSASGGYEQYF. The DNA for the CDR3 is TGTGCCAGCAGCTCCGCTAGCGGGGGTTACGAGCAGTACTTC.

The chain uses TRBV19 and TRBJ2-2; 9 bases map to TRBD1. Germline CDR1 is LNHDA and CDR2 is SQIVND (reference sequence). V lost 7 bases and J lost 2; bases outside the gene matches: 5. The CDR3 runs to 15 residues. The CDR3 reads CASTTTGGNTGELFF. CDR3 sequence (DNA): TGTGCCAGTACTACGACAGGGGGTAACACCGGGGAGCTGTTTTTT.

V usage is TRBV29-1 and J usage is TRBJ1-2; 8 nucleotides line up with TRBD1. This CDR3 is built from 14 residues. Germline V gene sequence: CDR1 SQVTM, CDR2 ANQGSEA. J gave up 3 bases and V 3 bases, and 6 bases lay outside the gene matches. In nucleotides, the CDR3 is TGCAGCGTTGAGACAGGGGTCTTTGACTATGGCTACACCTTC. Its protein product is CSVETGVFDYGYTF.

This clone came up a few times. The chain's CDR3 is CASRGGPLNTEAFF. DNA of the CDR3: TGCGCCAGCAGGGGGGGACCCTTGAACACTGAAGCTTTCTTT. This chain joins TRBV10-1 and TRBJ1-1; tentative D call: TRBD1 (5 bases). Germline lookup yields CDR1 WNHNN and CDR2 SYGVQD (reference sequence). This CDR3 spans 14 amino acids. Trimming pared 6 bases from V and 0 bases from J, leaving 11 bases between.

This rearrangement joins TRBV9 to TRBJ2-1; TRBD2 matches at 11 bases. CDR3 length: 17 amino acids. V shed 0 bases, J shed 2 bases, and the junction held 4 bases outside the gene matches. Germline V gene sequence: CDR1 SGDLS, CDR2 YYNGEE. CDR3 in amino acids: CASSVGNSGGAYNEQFF. Written as DNA, the CDR3 is TGTGCCAGCAGCGTAGGGAATAGCGGGGGGGCCTACAATGAGCAGTTCTTC.

The chain is built from TRBV2 and TRBJ2-2, with 9 positions matching TRBD2. Germline assignment: CDR1 SNHLY and CDR2 FYNNEI. CDR3 length equals 15 residues. V lost 9 bases, J lost 5 bases, and 10 bases stayed unmatched. CDR3 sequence reads: CARDRGGGVTGELFF. DNA of the CDR3: TGTGCCAGGGACCGCGGGGGGGGAGTGACCGGGGAGCTGTTTTTT.

V gene TRBV6-1 combines with J gene TRBJ1-4; D is uncertain. CDR1 is MNHNS and CDR2 is SASEGT in the germline V gene. The germline V and J ends were trimmed by 0 bases and 6 bases, with 2 bases remaining between them. CDR3 length equals 12 residues. The CDR3 DNA follows: TGTGCCAGCAGTGAAGCCTATGAAAAACTGTTTTTT. The encoded protein is CASSEAYEKLFF.

V is TRBV14 and J is TRBJ2-4, with 9 bases that match TRBD1. The CDR3 runs 16 residues. The germline V gene encodes CDR1 SGHDN and CDR2 FVKESK. J was trimmed by 7 bases and V by 2 bases; bases with no gene match: 9. The CDR3: CASSQQPGQGSNIQYF. The CDR3 DNA reads as TGTGCCAGCAGCCAACAACCGGGACAGGGATCGAACATTCAGTACTTC. Full variable domain (outside the CDR3, taken from reference TRBV14 and TRBJ2-4): EAGVTQFPSHSVIEKGQTVTLRCDPISGHDNLYWYRRVMGKEIKFLLHFVKESKQDESGMPNNRFLAERTGGTYSTLKVQPAELEDSGVYFCASSQQPGQGSNIQYFGAGTRLSVL.

This rearrangement joins TRBV18 to TRBJ1-3; TRBD1 aligns across 11 bases. The V segment lost 3 bases and the J segment 8 bases; nucleotides outside the gene matches: 0. CDR3 length: 13 residues. CDR1 is KGHSH, CDR2 LQKENI, per germline. This CDR3 is CASSPGQGDTIYF. As DNA, the CDR3 is TGTGCCAGCTCACCGGGACAGGGGGACACCATATATTTT. Together with reference TRBV18 and TRBJ1-3, the CDR3 gives the full variable domain: NAGVMQNPRHLVRRRGQEARLRCSPMKGHSHVYWYRQLPEEGLKFMVYLQKENIIDESGMPKERFSAEFPKEGPSILRIQQVVRGDSAAYFCASSPGQGDTIYFGEGSWLTVV.

J is TRBJ2-3 and V is TRBV27; the D gene is possibly TRBD1 (6 bases). Per germline, CDR1 MNHEY and CDR2 SMNVEV (reference sequence). This CDR3 has 15 residues. With 5 bases removed from V and 0 bases from J, the gap between germline ends came to 12 bases. As DNA, the CDR3 is TGTGCCAGCAGTCCCAGACAGGAAAGCACAGATACGCAGTATTTT. Translated: CASSPRQESTDTQYF.

This clone was seen just once. This chain connects TRBV7-9 to TRBJ1-2, with D perhaps TRBD1 (5 bases). V lost 5 bases and J lost 3, with 19 bases in between. This CDR3 contains 16 residues. Germline CDR1 SEHNR, CDR2 FQNEAQ (reference sequence). The CDR3 here is CASSLVGGDRDYGYTF. The CDR3 DNA reads as TGTGCCAGCAGCCTAGTTGGAGGGGATAGGGACTATGGCTACACCTTC.

This chain joins TRBV10-3 and TRBJ2-3; 14 nucleotides agree with TRBD2. CDR1 is ENHRY and CDR2 is SYGVKD in the germline V gene. V was pared by 8 bases and J by 6 bases, with 7 bases of the junction left unmatched. The CDR3 contains 15 residues. Here the CDR3 DNA reads TGTGCCATCGGGGGACTAGCGGGGGATTTCGATACGCAGTATTTT. It is translated as CAIGGLAGDFDTQYF.

The chain uses TRBV5-1 and TRBJ2-5, with 7 positions matching TRBD1. Germline values: CDR1 SGHRS, CDR2 YFSETQ. This CDR3 is built from 15 residues. Trimming removed 3 bases from V and 5 bases from J; junction bases left unmatched: 10. The DNA for the CDR3 is TGCGCCAGCAGCTCAACCACACGACAGGGTGAGACCCAGTACTTC. Amino acids: CASSSTTRQGETQYF.

The chain combines TRBV4-3 with TRBJ2-3; D is unresolved. V was trimmed by 0 bases and J by 4 bases, leaving 17 bases between them. CDR3 length: 17 amino acids. CDR1 is LGHNA, CDR2 YSLEER, per germline. As DNA, the CDR3 is TGCGCCAGCAGCCAAGATCAGGCCCCCCCCTACGCAGATACGCAGTATTTT. Translating it yields CASSQDQAPPYADTQYF.

This chain connects TRBV11-1 to TRBJ2-7, with unresolved D. V lost 3 bases to trimming and J lost 3 bases, with 9 bases between them. CDR1 and CDR2 (germline): SGHAT, FQDESV (reference sequence). This CDR3 contains 13 residues. CDR3 sequence reads: CASSFGPHYEQYF. CDR3 coding DNA: TGTGCCAGCAGCTTTGGGCCTCACTACGAGCAGTACTTC.

The chain carries TRBV5-4 and TRBJ1-6, with 7 bases lining up with TRBD1. Germline V CDR1 and CDR2: SGHNT, YYREEE (reference sequence). The CDR3 contains 13 residues. Unmatched junction bases numbered 2, after V lost 4 bases and J lost 7 bases. CDR3: CASSRDRNSPLHF. DNA of the CDR3: TGTGCCAGCAGCCGGGACAGAAATTCACCCCTCCACTTT.

As concerns this clone: This CDR3 is also generated by other DNA sequences in the sample. V and J are TRBV5-1 and TRBJ1-6; no clear D. Trimming stripped 4 bases from V and 0 bases from J, with 11 bases between. Germline loops: CDR1 SGHRS, CDR2 YFSETQ. This CDR3 is built from 16 residues. CDR3 nucleotides: TGCGCCAGCAGCCGTGGAAGGAGCTCCTATAATTCACCCCTCCACTTT. Encoded protein: CASSRGRSSYNSPLHF.

The chain uses TRBV5-1 and TRBJ2-3, with D perhaps TRBD2 (6 bases). Germline CDR1 and CDR2: SGHRS and YFSETQ. This CDR3 contains 14 residues. V was clipped by 1 base and J by 3 bases, with 9 bases between them. The CDR3 DNA reads TGCGCCAGCAGCTTGTCGGGGGTTACAGATACGCAGTATTTT. Its protein is CASSLSGVTDTQYF.

J is TRBJ1-1 and V is TRBV7-9; 8 bases fit TRBD1. Germline V gene data show CDR1 as SEHNR and CDR2 as FQNEAQ (reference sequence). After removal of 1 base from V and 6 bases from J, the junction contained 4 bases not matched to a gene. The CDR3 sequence is 14 residues long. The DNA of the CDR3 is TGTGCCAGCAGCTTAGGGCAGGGGGCAGCTGAAGCTTTCTTT. It specifies CASSLGQGAAEAFF.